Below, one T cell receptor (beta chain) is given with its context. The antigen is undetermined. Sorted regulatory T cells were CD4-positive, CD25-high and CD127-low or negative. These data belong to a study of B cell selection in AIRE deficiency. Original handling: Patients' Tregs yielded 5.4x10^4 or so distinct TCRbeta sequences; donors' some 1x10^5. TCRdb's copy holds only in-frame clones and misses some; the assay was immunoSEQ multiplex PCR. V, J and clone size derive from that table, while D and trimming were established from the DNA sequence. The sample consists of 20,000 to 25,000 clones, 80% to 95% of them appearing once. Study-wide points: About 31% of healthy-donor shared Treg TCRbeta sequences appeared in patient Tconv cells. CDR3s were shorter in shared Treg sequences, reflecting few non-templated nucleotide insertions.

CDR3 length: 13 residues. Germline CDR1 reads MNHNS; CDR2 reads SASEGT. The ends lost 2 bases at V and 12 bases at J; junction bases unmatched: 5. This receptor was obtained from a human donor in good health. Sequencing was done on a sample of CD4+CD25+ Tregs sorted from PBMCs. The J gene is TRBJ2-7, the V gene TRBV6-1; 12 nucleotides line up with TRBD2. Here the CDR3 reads CASSEQTSGSMYF. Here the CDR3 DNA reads TGTGCCAGCAGTGAACAGACTAGCGGGAGCATGTACTTC.